Following are 5 T cell receptor beta chains from one sample sequenced in a study of post-analysis software for immune sequencing data. Whole-study results and caveats: Patients carried 4 or 5 TRBV segments more frequently than controls did, and TRBV5-6, TRBV5-1 and TRBV20-1 were among them.

The library was made from cDNA and included unique molecular identifiers. Using its own MiXCR run on the PCR reads, TCRdb lists one record per CDR3 protein. The sample gives approximately 630,000 distinct CDR3 sequences, 59% of which show up once; about 11% is in the top ten. These receptors' antigens are unknown. Sequencing was performed on blood. These receptors were taken from a girl under 10 years old with multiple sclerosis.

The CDR3 nucleotides read TGCAGTGCTTCACGGACTAGCGGGGGGCCACCTCGGGAAAACATTCAGTACTTC. The encoded protein is CSASRTSGGPPRENIQYF. V gene TRBV20-1 combines with J gene TRBJ2-4; 14 nucleotides agree with TRBD2. The CDR3 totals 18 residues. With V trimmed by 5 bases and J by 5 bases, 14 bases remained unmatched. Looked up from germline, CDR1 is DFQATT and CDR2 is SNEGSKA (reference sequence).

The gene calls are TRBV27 and TRBJ1-5; tentative D call: TRBD1 (5 bases). CDR3 size: 17 residues. Germline-derived CDR1 and CDR2 are MNHEY and SMNVEV (reference sequence). V was clipped by 4 bases and J by 4 bases, with 20 bases between them. As DNA, the CDR3 is TGTGCCAGCAGTTCCTTAGAGGGGAGGGGTGGAAATCAGCCCCAGCATTTT. Its translation is CASSSLEGRGGNQPQHF.

V gene TRBV5-1 combines with J gene TRBJ2-5; possible D gene TRBD2, 5 bases. V dropped 5 bases and J dropped 2 bases, with 16 bases sitting between them. Germline CDR1 and CDR2: SGHRS and YFSETQ. The CDR3 loop spans 15 amino acids. As DNA, the CDR3 is TGCGCCAGCAGTCCCTCGCAGAGAGGGCAAGAGACCCAGTACTTC. Protein: CASSPSQRGQETQYF.

The chain has TRBV2 and TRBJ1-1, with TRBD1 matching 8 bases. After removal of 8 bases from V and 4 bases from J, the junction contained 6 bases not matched to a gene. The CDR3 has 13 residues. Per the germline V gene, CDR1 is SNHLY and CDR2 is FYNNEI. CDR3 sequence reads: CASQSTGGTEAFF. As DNA, the CDR3 is TGTGCCAGCCAAAGTACAGGGGGCACTGAAGCTTTCTTT.

The rearrangement uses TRBV5-4 and TRBJ2-1, with TRBD1 matching over 8 bases. The CDR3 contains 15 residues. Trimming at V came to 0 bases and at J to 4 bases, leaving 3 bases not matched to a gene. The germline gives CDR1 SGHNT, CDR2 YYREEE (reference sequence). The CDR3, as DNA: TGTGCCAGCAGCTTGGGGACAGGGTTTTACAATGAGCAGTTCTTC. Translation gives CASSLGTGFYNEQFF.